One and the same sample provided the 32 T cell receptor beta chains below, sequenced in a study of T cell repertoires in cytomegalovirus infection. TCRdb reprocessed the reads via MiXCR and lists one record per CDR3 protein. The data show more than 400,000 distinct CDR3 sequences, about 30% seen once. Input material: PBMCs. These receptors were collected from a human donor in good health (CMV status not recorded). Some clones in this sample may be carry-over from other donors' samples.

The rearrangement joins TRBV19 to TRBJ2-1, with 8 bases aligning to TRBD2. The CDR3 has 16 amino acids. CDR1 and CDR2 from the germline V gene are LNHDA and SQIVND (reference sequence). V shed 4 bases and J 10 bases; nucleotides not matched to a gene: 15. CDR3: CASSRRRGGDLNEQFF. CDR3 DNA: TGTGCCAGTAGTAGGCGTCGGGGGGGGGATTTGAACGAGCAGTTCTTC.

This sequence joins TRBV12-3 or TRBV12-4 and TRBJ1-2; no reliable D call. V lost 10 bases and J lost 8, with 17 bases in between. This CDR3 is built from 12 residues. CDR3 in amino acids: CANGPLGGGYTF. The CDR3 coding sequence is TGTGCCAATGGGCCTCTTGGCGGGGGCTACACCTTC.

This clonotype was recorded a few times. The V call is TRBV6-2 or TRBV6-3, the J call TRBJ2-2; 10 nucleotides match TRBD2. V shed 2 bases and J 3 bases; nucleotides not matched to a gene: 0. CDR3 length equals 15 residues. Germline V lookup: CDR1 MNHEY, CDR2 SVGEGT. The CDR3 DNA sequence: TGTGCCAGCAGTTACGGGACTAGCGACACCGGGGAGCTGTTTTTT. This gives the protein CASSYGTSDTGELFF.

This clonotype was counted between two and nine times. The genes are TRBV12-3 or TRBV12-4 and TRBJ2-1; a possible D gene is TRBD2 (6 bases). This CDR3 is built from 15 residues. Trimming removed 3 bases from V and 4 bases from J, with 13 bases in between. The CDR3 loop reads CASSLVGAGYNEQFF. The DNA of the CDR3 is TGTGCCAGCAGTTTGGTAGGGGCGGGGTACAATGAGCAGTTCTTC.

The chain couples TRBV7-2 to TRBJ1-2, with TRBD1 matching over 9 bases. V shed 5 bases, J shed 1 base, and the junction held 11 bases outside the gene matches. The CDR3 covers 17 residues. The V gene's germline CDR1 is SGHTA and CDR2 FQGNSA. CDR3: CASSRYLSTGGNYGYTF. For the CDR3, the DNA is TGTGCCAGCAGCCGCTACCTCTCGACAGGGGGTAACTATGGCTACACCTTC.

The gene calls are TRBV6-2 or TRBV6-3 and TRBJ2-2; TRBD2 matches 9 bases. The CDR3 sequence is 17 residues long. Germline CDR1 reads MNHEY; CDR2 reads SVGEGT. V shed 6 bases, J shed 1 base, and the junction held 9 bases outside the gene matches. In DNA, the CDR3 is TGTGCCAGCAGAGAAGTTCTAGCGGGAAGGAACACCGGGGAGCTGTTTTTT. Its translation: CASREVLAGRNTGELFF.

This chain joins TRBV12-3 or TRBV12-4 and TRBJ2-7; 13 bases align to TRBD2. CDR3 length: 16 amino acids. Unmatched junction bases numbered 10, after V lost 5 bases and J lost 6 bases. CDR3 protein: CASSPDGLAGVREQYF. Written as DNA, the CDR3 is TGTGCCAGCAGTCCCGATGGACTAGCGGGAGTTCGCGAGCAGTACTTC.

CDR3 nucleotides: TGCGCCAGCAGCCAAGAAGGCTTCGGGGAGACCCAGTACTTC. Encoded protein: CASSQEGFGETQYF. This sequence joins TRBV4-3 and TRBJ2-5; no definite D call. Per the germline V gene, CDR1 is LGHNA and CDR2 is YSLEER. Trimming stripped 0 bases from V and 5 bases from J, with 10 bases between. This CDR3 region has 14 residues.

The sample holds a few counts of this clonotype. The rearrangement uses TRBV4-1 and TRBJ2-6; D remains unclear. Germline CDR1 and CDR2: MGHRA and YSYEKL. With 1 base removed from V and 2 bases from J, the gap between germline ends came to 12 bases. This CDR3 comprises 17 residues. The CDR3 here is CASSQVGLTPGANVLTF. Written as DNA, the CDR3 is TGCGCCAGCAGCCAAGTCGGGTTAACCCCTGGGGCCAACGTCCTGACTTTC.

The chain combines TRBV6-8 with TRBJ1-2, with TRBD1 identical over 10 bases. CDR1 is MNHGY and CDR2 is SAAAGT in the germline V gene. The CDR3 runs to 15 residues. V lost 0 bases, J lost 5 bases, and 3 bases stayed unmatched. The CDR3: CASSYSKGQGYGYTF. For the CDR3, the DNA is TGTGCCAGCAGTTACTCGAAGGGACAGGGGTATGGCTACACCTTC.

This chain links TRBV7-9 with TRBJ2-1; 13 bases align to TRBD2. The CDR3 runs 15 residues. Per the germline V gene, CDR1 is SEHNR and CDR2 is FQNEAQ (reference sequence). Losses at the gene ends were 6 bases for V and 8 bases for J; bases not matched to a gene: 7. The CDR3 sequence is CASRGRTSGSHEQFF. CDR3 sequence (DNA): TGTGCCAGCAGGGGAAGGACTAGCGGGAGTCATGAGCAGTTCTTC.

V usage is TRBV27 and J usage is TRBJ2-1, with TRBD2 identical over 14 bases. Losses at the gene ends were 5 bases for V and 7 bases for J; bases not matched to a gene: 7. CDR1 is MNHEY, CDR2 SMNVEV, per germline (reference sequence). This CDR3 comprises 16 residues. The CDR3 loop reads CASSLRLAGGLNEQFF. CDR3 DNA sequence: TGTGCCAGCAGTCTCCGACTAGCGGGAGGGTTAAATGAGCAGTTCTTC.

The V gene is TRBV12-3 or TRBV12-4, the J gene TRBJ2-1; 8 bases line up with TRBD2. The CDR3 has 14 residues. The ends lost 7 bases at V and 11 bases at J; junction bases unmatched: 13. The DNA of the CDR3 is TGTGCCAGCACCCTCGATTCGACGGGAGGGAAGCAGTTCTTC. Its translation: CASTLDSTGGKQFF.

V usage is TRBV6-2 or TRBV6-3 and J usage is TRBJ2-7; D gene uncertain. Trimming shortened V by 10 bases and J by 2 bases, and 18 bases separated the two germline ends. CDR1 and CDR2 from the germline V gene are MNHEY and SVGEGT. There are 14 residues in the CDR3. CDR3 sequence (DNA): TGTGCCACCGGGCCTGGGCCTCCAACCTACGAGCAGTACTTC. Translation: CATGPGPPTYEQYF.

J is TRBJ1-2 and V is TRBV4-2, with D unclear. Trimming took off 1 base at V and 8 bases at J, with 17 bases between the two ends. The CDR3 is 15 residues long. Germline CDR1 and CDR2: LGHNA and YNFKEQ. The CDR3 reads CASSQVTDPLGGYTF. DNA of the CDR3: TGTGCCAGCAGCCAAGTCACAGACCCTTTGGGGGGCTACACCTTC.

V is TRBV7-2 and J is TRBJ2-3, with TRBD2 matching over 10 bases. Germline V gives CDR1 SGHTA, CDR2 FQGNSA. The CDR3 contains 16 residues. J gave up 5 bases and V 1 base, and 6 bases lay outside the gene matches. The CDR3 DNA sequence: TGTGCCAGCAGCTTAGGTCTAGCGGGAGCAATAGATACGCAGTATTTT. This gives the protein CASSLGLAGAIDTQYF.

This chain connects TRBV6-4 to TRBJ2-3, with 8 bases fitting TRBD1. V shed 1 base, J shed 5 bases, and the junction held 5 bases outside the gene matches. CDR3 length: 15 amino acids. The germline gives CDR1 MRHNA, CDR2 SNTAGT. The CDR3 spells CASSDWPGGKDTQYF. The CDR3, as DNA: TGTGCCAGCAGTGACTGGCCAGGGGGCAAAGATACGCAGTATTTT.

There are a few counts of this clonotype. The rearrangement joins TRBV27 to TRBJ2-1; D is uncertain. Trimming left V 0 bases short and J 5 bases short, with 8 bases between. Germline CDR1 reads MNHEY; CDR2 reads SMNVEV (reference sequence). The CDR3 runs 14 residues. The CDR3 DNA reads TGTGCCAGCAGTTTATCTAGCAGCGACAATGAGCAGTTCTTC. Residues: CASSLSSSDNEQFF.

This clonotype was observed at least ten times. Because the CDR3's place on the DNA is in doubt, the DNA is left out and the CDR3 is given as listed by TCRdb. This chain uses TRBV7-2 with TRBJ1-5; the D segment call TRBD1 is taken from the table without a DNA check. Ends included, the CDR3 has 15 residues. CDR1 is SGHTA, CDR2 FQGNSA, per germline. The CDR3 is CASSFGPGGNQPQHF.

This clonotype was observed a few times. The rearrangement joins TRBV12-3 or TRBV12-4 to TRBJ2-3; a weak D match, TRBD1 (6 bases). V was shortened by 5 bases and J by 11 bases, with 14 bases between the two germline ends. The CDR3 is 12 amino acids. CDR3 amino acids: CASSLQGLGQYF. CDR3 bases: TGTGCCAGCAGTCTACAGGGTTTAGGGCAGTATTTT.

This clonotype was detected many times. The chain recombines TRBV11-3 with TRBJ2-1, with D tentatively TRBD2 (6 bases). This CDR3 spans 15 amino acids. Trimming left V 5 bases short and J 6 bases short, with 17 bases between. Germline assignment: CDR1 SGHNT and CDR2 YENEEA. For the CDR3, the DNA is TGTGCCAGCAGCGAATGGGACTTGAGGTCCAATGAGCAGTTCTTC. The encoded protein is CASSEWDLRSNEQFF.

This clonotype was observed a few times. Here the CDR3 DNA reads TGCAGTGCTAGAGATACGGTGGAGGGCACCGGGGAGCTGTTTTTT. It is translated as CSARDTVEGTGELFF. V usage is TRBV20-1 and J usage is TRBJ2-2; possible D gene TRBD2, 6 bases. Trimming took 0 bases from V and 4 from J, leaving 12 bases between them. In germline, CDR1 is DFQATT, CDR2 SNEGSKA (reference sequence). CDR3 length equals 15 residues.

The CDR3 DNA sequence: TGTGCCAGCGGGACGACAGCTTTGAACACTGAAGCTTTCTTT. It yields the protein CASGTTALNTEAFF. The rearrangement joins TRBV28 to TRBJ1-1; tentatively, D is TRBD1 (5 bases). Trimming cost V 8 bases and J 0 bases, with 13 bases left between them. Germline V gene data show CDR1 as MDHEN and CDR2 as SYDVKM. CDR3 length equals 14 residues.

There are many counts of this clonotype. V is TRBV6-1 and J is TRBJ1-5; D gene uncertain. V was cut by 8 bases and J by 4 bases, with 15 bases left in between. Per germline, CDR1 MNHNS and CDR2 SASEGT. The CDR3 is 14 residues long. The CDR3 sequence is CASSTAPFNQPQHF. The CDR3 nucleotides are TGTGCCAGCTCGACGGCCCCTTTTAATCAGCCCCAGCATTTT.

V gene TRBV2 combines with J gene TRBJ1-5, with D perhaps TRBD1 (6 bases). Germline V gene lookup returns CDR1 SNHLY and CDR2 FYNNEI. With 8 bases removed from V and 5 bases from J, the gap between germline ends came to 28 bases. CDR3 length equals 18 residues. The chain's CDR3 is CASQPKRTAATADQPQHF. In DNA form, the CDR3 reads TGTGCCAGCCAACCCAAAAGGACAGCAGCAACAGCCGATCAGCCCCAGCATTTT.

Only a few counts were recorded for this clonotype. The DNA for the CDR3 is TGTGCCATCAGTCGGGACAGGGCAAACCATCAGCCCCAGCATTTT. It encodes CAISRDRANHQPQHF. The V and J genes are TRBV10-3 and TRBJ1-5, with 9 bases that match TRBD1. Per germline, CDR1 ENHRY and CDR2 SYGVKD. With V trimmed by 5 bases and J by 5 bases, 7 bases remained unmatched. The CDR3 covers 15 residues.

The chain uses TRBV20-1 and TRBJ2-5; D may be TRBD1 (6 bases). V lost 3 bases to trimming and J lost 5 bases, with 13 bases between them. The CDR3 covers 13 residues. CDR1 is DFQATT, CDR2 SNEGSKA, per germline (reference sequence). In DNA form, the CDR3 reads TGCAGTGCTAGGAAACAGGGTGTGGAGACCCAGTACTTC. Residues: CSARKQGVETQYF.

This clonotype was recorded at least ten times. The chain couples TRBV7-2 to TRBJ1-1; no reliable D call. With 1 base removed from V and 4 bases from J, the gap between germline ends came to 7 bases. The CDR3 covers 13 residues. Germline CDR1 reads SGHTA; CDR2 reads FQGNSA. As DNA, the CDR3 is TGTGCCAGCAGCTTAGGGATTGGCACTGAAGCTTTCTTT. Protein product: CASSLGIGTEAFF.

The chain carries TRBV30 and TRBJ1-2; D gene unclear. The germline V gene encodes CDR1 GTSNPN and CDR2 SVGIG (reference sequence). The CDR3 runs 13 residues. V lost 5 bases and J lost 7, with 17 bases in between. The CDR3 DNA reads TGTGCCTGGGATGGTCGGGCGGTACGTGGCTACACCTTC. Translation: CAWDGRAVRGYTF.

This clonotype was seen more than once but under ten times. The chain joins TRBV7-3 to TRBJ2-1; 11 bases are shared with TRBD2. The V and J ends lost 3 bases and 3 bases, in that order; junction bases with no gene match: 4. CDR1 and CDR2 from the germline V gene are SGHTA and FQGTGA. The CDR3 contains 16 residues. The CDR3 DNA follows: TGTGCCAGCAGCTTTTGGGGACTAGCGGACTACAATGAGCAGTTCTTC. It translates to CASSFWGLADYNEQFF. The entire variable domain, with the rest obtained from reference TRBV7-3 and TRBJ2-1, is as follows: GAGVSQTPSNKVTEKGKYVELRCDPISGHTALYWYRQSLGQGPEFLIYFQGTGAADDSGLPNDRFFAVRPEGSVSTLKIQRTERGDSAVYLCASSFWGLADYNEQFFGPGTRLTVL.

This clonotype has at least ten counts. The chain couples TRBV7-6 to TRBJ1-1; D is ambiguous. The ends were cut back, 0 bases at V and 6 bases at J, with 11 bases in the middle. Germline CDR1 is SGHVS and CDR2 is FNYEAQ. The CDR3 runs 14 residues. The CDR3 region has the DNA TGTGCCAGCAGCTTAGCGTATGTTAGTTCTGAAGCTTTCTTT. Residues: CASSLAYVSSEAFF. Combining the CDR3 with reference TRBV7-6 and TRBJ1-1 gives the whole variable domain GAGVSQSPRYKVTKRGQDVALRCDPISGHVSLYWYRQALGQGPEFLTYFNYEAQQDKSGLPNDRFSAERPEGSISTLTIQRTEQRDSAMYRCASSLAYVSSEAFFGQGTRLTVV.

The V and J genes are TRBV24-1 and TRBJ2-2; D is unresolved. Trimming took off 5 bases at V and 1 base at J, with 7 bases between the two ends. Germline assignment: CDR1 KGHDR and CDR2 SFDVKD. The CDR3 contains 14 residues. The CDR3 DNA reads TGTGCCACCAGTGCCAGGCTGAACACCGGGGAGCTGTTTTTT. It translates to CATSARLNTGELFF.